These 30 T cell receptor beta chains came from one sample sequenced in a study of identical twins. From the 5' RACE reads, TCRdb called clonotypes with MiXCR, one entry per CDR3 protein. The data contain 550,000 to 700,000 distinct CDR3 sequences, around 20% of them singletons. A further study also used this sample, focusing on T cells expressing NK-cell markers.

Sequenced: PBMCs. The origin of the receptors is a woman aged 18-29 years in good health.

This clonotype showed up just a few times. J is TRBJ1-2 and V is TRBV25-1; TRBD1 aligns across 7 bases. With V trimmed by 1 base and J by 6 bases, 2 bases remained unmatched. The CDR3 is 13 amino acids. CDR1 is MGHDK and CDR2 is SYGVNS in the germline V gene. The CDR3 nucleotides are TGTGCCAGCAGTGAATTGAGGGGGCATGGCTACACCTTC. The encoded protein is CASSELRGHGYTF.

The chain links TRBV7-9 to TRBJ2-3, with D perhaps matching TRBD1 (6 bases). The V gene lost 7 bases and the J gene lost 1 base, with 21 bases spanning the gap. The CDR3 runs to 17 residues. Per germline, CDR1 SEHNR and CDR2 FQNEAQ (reference sequence). The DNA for the CDR3 is TGTGCCAGCACTACCGCCGACAGGATTGGGGGCACAGATACGCAGTATTTT. Translating it yields CASTTADRIGGTDTQYF.

There are many counts of this clonotype. The rearrangement uses TRBV20-1 and TRBJ2-5; tentatively, D is TRBD2 (6 bases). The germline CDR1 and CDR2 sequences are DFQATT and SNEGSKA (reference sequence). The CDR3 has 11 amino acids. In DNA form, the CDR3 reads TGCAGCCCTGTGCGGGAAACGACCCAGTACTTC. It translates to CSPVRETTQYF.

In this sample, this clonotype turned up a few times. The J gene is TRBJ2-5, the V gene TRBV20-1; D is unresolved. Germline CDR1 DFQATT, CDR2 SNEGSKA (reference sequence). The CDR3 runs to 13 residues. Trimming shortened V by 6 bases and J by 2 bases, and 13 bases separated the two germline ends. CDR3 sequence (DNA): TGCAGTGCCCGCCGGACCTTTCAAGAGACCCAGTACTTC. The encoded protein is CSARRTFQETQYF.

The rearrangement uses TRBV10-1 and TRBJ1-1; D is unresolved. This CDR3 is 14 amino acids long. From germline, CDR1 is WNHNN and CDR2 SYGVQD (reference sequence). Deletions cut 0 bases from V and 1 base from J, with 6 bases between. CDR3 amino acids: CASSESWGNTEAFF. The CDR3 bases are TGCGCCAGCAGTGAGTCGTGGGGGAACACTGAAGCTTTCTTT.

The chain employs TRBV27 and TRBJ1-1; D is possibly TRBD1 (5 bases). CDR1 and CDR2 from the germline V gene are MNHEY and SMNVEV (reference sequence). Trimming stripped 7 bases from V and 11 bases from J, with 17 bases between. The CDR3 is 12 amino acids. CDR3 sequence: CASKEILGAAFF. CDR3 DNA sequence: TGTGCCAGCAAAGAAATTTTAGGGGCCGCTTTCTTT.

This clonotype turned up a few times. The rearrangement links TRBV12-3 or TRBV12-4 to TRBJ2-4; D gene ambiguous. The CDR3 consists of 14 residues. V was clipped by 3 bases and J by 0 bases, with 6 bases between them. The CDR3 is CASSLVLAKNIQYF. CDR3 DNA: TGTGCCAGCAGTTTGGTTCTAGCCAAAAACATTCAGTACTTC.

This sequence joins TRBV5-1 and TRBJ2-2; D uncertain. V dropped 2 bases and J dropped 2 bases, with 7 bases sitting between them. CDR1 SGHRS and CDR2 YFSETQ come from the germline V gene. CDR3 length equals 14 residues. The CDR3 DNA sequence: TGCGCCAGCAGCTTTTACAGAAACACCGGGGAGCTGTTTTTT. As protein: CASSFYRNTGELFF.

This chain connects TRBV7-2 to TRBJ2-1; no clear D gene. The CDR3 covers 8 residues. The V end lost 5 bases, the J end lost 12 bases, and 2 bases lay between the germline ends. Germline CDR1 and CDR2: SGHTA and FQGNSA. The CDR3 nucleotides are TGTGCCAGCAGCCCGCAGTTCTTC. It specifies CASSPQFF.

This clonotype appeared many times. The chain combines TRBV5-1 with TRBJ2-4, with D perhaps TRBD2 (6 bases). CDR3 length: 14 residues. In germline, CDR1 is SGHRS, CDR2 YFSETQ. Trimming pared 4 bases from V and 5 bases from J, leaving 13 bases between. The CDR3 spells CASSAPGEENIQYF. The CDR3 DNA follows: TGCGCCAGCAGCGCCCCGGGAGAGGAAAACATTCAGTACTTC.

The V call is TRBV6-5, the J call TRBJ2-5; D might be TRBD2 (5 bases). The ends were cut back, 5 bases at V and 5 bases at J, with 18 bases in the middle. The CDR3 runs to 15 residues. Germline lookup yields CDR1 MNHEY and CDR2 SVGAGI. The CDR3, as DNA: TGTGCCAGCAGTCTACGAGGCCGGGGTTGGGAGACCCAGTACTTC. Encoded protein: CASSLRGRGWETQYF.

This clonotype was seen many times. The rearrangement uses TRBV3-1 and TRBJ1-2, with D possibly matching TRBD1 (5 bases). V shed 1 base and J shed 5 bases, with 17 bases lying between them. CDR3 size: 16 residues. Germline values: CDR1 LGHDT, CDR2 YNNKEL (reference sequence). The CDR3 bases are TGTGCCAGCAGCCAAGGGTCCCGAACAGGAAAATATGGCTACACCTTC. It codes for CASSQGSRTGKYGYTF.

V is TRBV5-1 and J is TRBJ2-1; 7 bases are a match to TRBD1. This CDR3 is 15 amino acids long. Germline CDR1 SGHRS, CDR2 YFSETQ. Germline trimming cut 4 bases from V and 2 bases from J; bases unmatched to any gene: 6. The CDR3 here is CASSGLTGPYNEQFF. The CDR3 bases are TGCGCCAGCAGCGGGCTGACAGGGCCCTACAATGAGCAGTTCTTC.

This clonotype was detected ten times or more. The chain carries TRBV12-3 or TRBV12-4 and TRBJ2-7; maybe TRBD1 (6 bases). The length of the CDR3 is 13 residues. Trimming shortened V by 4 bases and J by 4 bases, and 11 bases separated the two germline ends. The CDR3 sequence is CASSSTGIYEQYF. CDR3 in DNA: TGTGCCAGCAGTTCCACAGGGATTTACGAGCAGTACTTC.

The chain carries TRBV5-1 and TRBJ2-1, with D perhaps matching TRBD1 (5 bases). Trimming removed 4 bases from V and 2 bases from J, with 13 bases in between. The germline gives CDR1 SGHRS, CDR2 YFSETQ. The CDR3 sequence is 15 residues long. CDR3 nucleotides: TGCGCCAGCAGCCTCCGACAGAACACCTACAATGAGCAGTTCTTC. It is translated as CASSLRQNTYNEQFF.

The V gene is TRBV29-1, the J gene TRBJ2-2; TRBD1 aligns across 7 bases. This CDR3 comprises 13 residues. Germline V gives CDR1 SQVTM, CDR2 ANQGSEA. V shed 8 bases, J shed 5 bases, and the junction held 8 bases outside the gene matches. CDR3 residues: CSTTGIETGELFF. The CDR3 region has the DNA TGCAGCACGACAGGGATAGAAACCGGGGAGCTGTTTTTT.

This clonotype has ten or more counts. This chain connects TRBV12-3 or TRBV12-4 to TRBJ1-3; unclear D gene. V dropped 6 bases and J dropped 0 bases, with 9 bases sitting between them. The CDR3 sequence is 14 residues long. The CDR3 DNA is TGTGCCAGCAGCTTCGGGAGCTCTGGAAACACCATATATTTT. It translates to CASSFGSSGNTIYF.

Concerning this clonotype itself: Given a much more abundant clone one base away, this may be a read error. This chain connects TRBV6-1 to TRBJ1-1; the D gene is possibly TRBD1 (5 bases). V was clipped by 5 bases and J by 0 bases, with 10 bases between them. Germline CDR1 reads MNHNS; CDR2 reads SASEGT. This CDR3 has 14 residues. As DNA, the CDR3 is TGTGCCAGCAGTCCCCGGGGGGTGAACACTGAAGCTTTCTTT. It yields the protein CASSPRGVNTEAFF.

This clonotype was detected a few times. The V and J genes are TRBV2 and TRBJ2-5, with 8 positions matching TRBD2. In germline, CDR1 is SNHLY, CDR2 FYNNEI. Trimming removed 0 bases from V and 5 bases from J; junction bases left unmatched: 5. This CDR3 is built from 15 residues. The CDR3 is CASSEAPRGGETQYF. Written as DNA, the CDR3 is TGTGCCAGCAGTGAAGCTCCTCGGGGGGGGGAGACCCAGTACTTC. Looking up the rest from reference TRBV2 and TRBJ2-5 gives the full variable domain: EPEVTQTPSHQVTQMGQEVILRCVPISNHLYFYWYRQILGQKVEFLVSFYNNEISEKSEIFDDQFSVERPDGSNFTLKIRSTKLEDSAMYFCASSEAPRGGETQYFGPGTRLLVL.

Ten or more counts support this clonotype. This chain uses TRBV5-1 with TRBJ2-7; 10 nucleotides align to TRBD2. From germline, CDR1 is SGHRS and CDR2 YFSETQ. After removal of 3 bases from V and 3 bases from J, the junction contained 6 bases not matched to a gene. The CDR3 spans 15 residues. The CDR3 sequence is CASSWSGRANYEQYF. The CDR3 bases are TGCGCCAGCAGCTGGAGCGGGAGGGCCAACTACGAGCAGTACTTC.

This sequence joins TRBV5-1 and TRBJ2-3, with D tentatively TRBD2 (5 bases). Germline-derived CDR1 and CDR2 are SGHRS and YFSETQ. The CDR3 extends over 13 amino acids. Trimming removed 2 bases at V and 6 bases at J, with 10 bases between. The CDR3 coding sequence is TGCGCCAGCAGCTTCGAGGGCCACGATACGCAGTATTTT. It encodes CASSFEGHDTQYF.

The chain couples TRBV27 to TRBJ2-7; 9 bases fit TRBD2. This CDR3 is built from 17 residues. CDR1 and CDR2 (germline): MNHEY, SMNVEV (reference sequence). V lost 5 bases to trimming and J lost 7 bases; unmatched junction nucleotides: 18. CDR3 residues: CASSPLRSGGRVWEQYF. The CDR3 region has the DNA TGTGCCAGCAGTCCCCTTCGTTCCGGCGGGAGGGTGTGGGAGCAGTACTTC.

The V and J genes are TRBV20-1 and TRBJ2-2; D ambiguous. The V end was cut by 3 bases, the J end by 4 bases, with 9 bases between. The CDR3 is made up of 13 amino acids. Germline loops: CDR1 DFQATT, CDR2 SNEGSKA (reference sequence). The chain's CDR3 is CSASSVSTGELFF. CDR3 DNA: TGCAGTGCTAGTTCCGTCAGCACCGGGGAGCTGTTTTTT.

The V and J genes are TRBV7-9 and TRBJ2-3, with no clear D. The CDR3 is made up of 13 amino acids. Trimming removed 6 bases from V and 1 base from J, with 8 bases in between. Per germline, CDR1 SEHNR and CDR2 FQNEAQ (reference sequence). The CDR3 loop is CASRPTRTDTQYF. The CDR3 DNA reads as TGTGCCAGCAGGCCCACTCGCACAGATACGCAGTATTTT.

The genes are TRBV5-1 and TRBJ2-1; D could derive from TRBD1 or TRBD2 (5 bases each). This CDR3 has 15 residues. Germline-derived CDR1 and CDR2 are SGHRS and YFSETQ. Trimming cost V 4 bases and J 0 bases, with 11 bases left between them. The CDR3, as DNA: TGCGCCAGCAGCACGGGACCACGCTCCTACAATGAGCAGTTCTTC. Amino acid sequence: CASSTGPRSYNEQFF.

This chain links TRBV5-4 with TRBJ2-5; 8 bases map to TRBD2. The CDR3 length is 14 residues. CDR1 is SGHNT and CDR2 is YYREEE in the germline V gene (reference sequence). J was trimmed by 2 bases and V by 2 bases; bases with no gene match: 2. This chain's CDR3 is CASSFPSGQETQYF. The CDR3 DNA reads TGTGCCAGCAGCTTCCCTAGCGGGCAAGAGACCCAGTACTTC.

The V call is TRBV5-1, the J call TRBJ2-5; the D gene could be TRBD1 or TRBD2 (5 bases each). Looked up from germline, CDR1 is SGHRS and CDR2 is YFSETQ. This CDR3 region has 14 residues. V was pared by 1 base and J by 7 bases, with 14 bases between. CDR3 sequence: CASSLWDGALTQYF. CDR3 nucleotides: TGCGCCAGCAGCTTGTGGGACGGAGCCTTGACCCAGTACTTC.

The chain employs TRBV12-3 or TRBV12-4 and TRBJ2-3; D is undetermined. Trimming shortened V by 6 bases and J by 9 bases, and 13 bases separated the two germline ends. The CDR3 sequence is 12 residues long. The CDR3 protein is CASSQYRWTQYF. Written as DNA, the CDR3 is TGTGCCAGCAGCCAGTACCGGTGGACGCAGTATTTT.

The sample holds a few counts of this clonotype. The CDR3 DNA follows: TGTGCCGTACGGCGTGGGGGGAGCACAGATACGCAGTATTTT. This gives the protein CAVRRGGSTDTQYF. This sequence joins TRBV10-3 and TRBJ2-3; D perhaps matches TRBD2 (6 bases). Germline V gene sequence: CDR1 ENHRY, CDR2 SYGVKD. V was pared by 11 bases and J by 0 bases, with 15 bases between. This CDR3 is built from 14 residues.

The rearrangement joins TRBV28 to TRBJ1-1; 7 bases align to TRBD1. This CDR3 is 16 amino acids long. V shed 0 bases and J 0 bases; nucleotides not matched to a gene: 4. CDR1 and CDR2 from the germline V gene are MDHEN and SYDVKM. Written as DNA, the CDR3 is TGTGCCAGCAGTTTATGGGGGGACAGATTGAACACTGAAGCTTTCTTT. Protein product: CASSLWGDRLNTEAFF.